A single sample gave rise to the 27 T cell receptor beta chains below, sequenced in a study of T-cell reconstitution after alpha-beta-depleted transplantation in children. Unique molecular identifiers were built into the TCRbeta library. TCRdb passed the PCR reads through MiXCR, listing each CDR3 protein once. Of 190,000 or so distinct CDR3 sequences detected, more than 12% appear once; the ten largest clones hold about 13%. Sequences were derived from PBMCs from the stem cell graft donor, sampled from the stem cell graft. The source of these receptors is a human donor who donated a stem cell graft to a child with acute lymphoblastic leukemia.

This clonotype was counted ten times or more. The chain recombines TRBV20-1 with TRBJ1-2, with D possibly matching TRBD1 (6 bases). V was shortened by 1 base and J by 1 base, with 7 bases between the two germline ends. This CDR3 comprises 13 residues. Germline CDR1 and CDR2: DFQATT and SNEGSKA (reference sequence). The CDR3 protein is CSARAGVNYGYTF. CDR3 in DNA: TGCAGTGCTAGAGCAGGGGTTAACTATGGCTACACCTTC.

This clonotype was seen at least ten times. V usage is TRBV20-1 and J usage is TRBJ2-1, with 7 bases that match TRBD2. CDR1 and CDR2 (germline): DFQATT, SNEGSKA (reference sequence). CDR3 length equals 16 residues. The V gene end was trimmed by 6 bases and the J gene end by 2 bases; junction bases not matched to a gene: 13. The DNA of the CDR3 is TGCAGTGCGACCCATCCCCGGGGAGGGCCCTACAATGAGCAGTTCTTC. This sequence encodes CSATHPRGGPYNEQFF.

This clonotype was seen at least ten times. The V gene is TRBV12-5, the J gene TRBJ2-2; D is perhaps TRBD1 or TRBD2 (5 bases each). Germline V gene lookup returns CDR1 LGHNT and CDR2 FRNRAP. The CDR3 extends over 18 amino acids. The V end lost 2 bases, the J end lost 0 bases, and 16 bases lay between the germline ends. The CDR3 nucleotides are TGTGCTAGTGGTTTGACCCGGGACGGAGAAGCGAACACCGGGGAGCTGTTTTTT. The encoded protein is CASGLTRDGEANTGELFF. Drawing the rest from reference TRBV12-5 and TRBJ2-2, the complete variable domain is DARVTQTPRHKVTEMGQEVTMRCQPILGHNTVFWYRQTMMQGLELLAYFRNRAPLDDSGMPKDRFSAEMPDATLATLKIQPSEPRDSAVYFCASGLTRDGEANTGELFFGEGSRLTVL.

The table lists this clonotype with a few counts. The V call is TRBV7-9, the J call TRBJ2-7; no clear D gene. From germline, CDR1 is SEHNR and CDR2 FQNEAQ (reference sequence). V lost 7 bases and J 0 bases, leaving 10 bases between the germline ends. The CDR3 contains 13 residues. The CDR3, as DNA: TGTGCCAGCAACACGGTCAACTCCTACGAGCAGTACTTC. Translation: CASNTVNSYEQYF.

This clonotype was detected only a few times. The CDR3 nucleotides are TGTGCCAGCAGCCAAGGGGTAATGGGACGGTCCAATCAGCCCCAGCATTTT. Amino acids: CASSQGVMGRSNQPQHF. The rearrangement links TRBV3-1 to TRBJ1-5; D possibly corresponds to TRBD1 (5 bases). CDR1 and CDR2 from the germline V gene are LGHDT and YNNKEL (reference sequence). This CDR3 region has 17 residues. The V end lost 1 base, the J end lost 3 bases, and 16 bases lay between the germline ends.

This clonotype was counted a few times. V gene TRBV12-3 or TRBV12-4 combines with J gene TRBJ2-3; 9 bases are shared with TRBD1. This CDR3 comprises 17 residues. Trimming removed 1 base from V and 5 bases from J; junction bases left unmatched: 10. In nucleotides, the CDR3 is TGTGCCAGCAGTTTAGGAGGAGGGACAGGGAAAAGAGATACGCAGTATTTT. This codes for CASSLGGGTGKRDTQYF.

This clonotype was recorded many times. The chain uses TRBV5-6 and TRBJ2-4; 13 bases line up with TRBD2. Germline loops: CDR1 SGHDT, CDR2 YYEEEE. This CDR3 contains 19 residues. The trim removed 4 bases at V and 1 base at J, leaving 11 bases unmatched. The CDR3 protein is CASSHKGLAGVLAKNIQYF. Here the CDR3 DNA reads TGTGCCAGCAGCCATAAAGGACTAGCGGGAGTTTTGGCCAAAAACATTCAGTACTTC.

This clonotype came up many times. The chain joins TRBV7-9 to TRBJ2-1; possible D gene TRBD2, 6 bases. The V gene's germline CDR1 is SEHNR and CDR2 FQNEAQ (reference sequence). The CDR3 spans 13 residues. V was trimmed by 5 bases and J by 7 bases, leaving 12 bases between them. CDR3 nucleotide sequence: TGTGCCAGCAGCGACCGGGACTCAAATGAGCAGTTCTTC. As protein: CASSDRDSNEQFF.

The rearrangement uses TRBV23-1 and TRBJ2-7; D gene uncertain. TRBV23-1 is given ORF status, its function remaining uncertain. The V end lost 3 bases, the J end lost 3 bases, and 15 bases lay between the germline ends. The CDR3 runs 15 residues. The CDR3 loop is CASSQGNDEIYEQYF. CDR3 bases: TGCGCCAGCAGTCAGGGGAACGACGAAATCTACGAGCAGTACTTC.

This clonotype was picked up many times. The DNA for the CDR3 is TGTGCCAGCAGCCCTAGCGGGGCGGGAGTCCCCTGGGAGACCCAGTACTTC. This translates into CASSPSGAGVPWETQYF. The chain uses TRBV5-6 and TRBJ2-5, with 9 bases lining up with TRBD2. Germline trimming cut 4 bases from V and 5 bases from J; bases unmatched to any gene: 15. This CDR3 has 17 amino acids. Germline loops: CDR1 SGHDT, CDR2 YYEEEE.

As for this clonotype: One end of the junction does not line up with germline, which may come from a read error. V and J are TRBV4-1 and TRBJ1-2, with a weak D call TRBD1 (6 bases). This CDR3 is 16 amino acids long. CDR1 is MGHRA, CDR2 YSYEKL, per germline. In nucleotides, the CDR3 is TGCGCCGGCAGCCAGTGGGGGGGCCGAGCTAACTATGCCTACACCTTC. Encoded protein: CAGSQWGGRANYAYTF.

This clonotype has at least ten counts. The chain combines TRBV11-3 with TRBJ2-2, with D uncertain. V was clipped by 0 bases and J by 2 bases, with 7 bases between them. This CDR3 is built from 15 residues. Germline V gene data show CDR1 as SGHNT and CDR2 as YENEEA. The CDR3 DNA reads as TGTGCCAGCAGCTTAGACTTACAAAACACCGGGGAGCTGTTTTTT. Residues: CASSLDLQNTGELFF.

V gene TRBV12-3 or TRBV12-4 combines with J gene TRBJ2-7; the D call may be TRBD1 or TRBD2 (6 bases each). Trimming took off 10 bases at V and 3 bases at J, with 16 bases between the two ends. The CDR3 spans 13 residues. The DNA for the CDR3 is TGTGCCACCCGGGGGCAGGGTCGCTACGAGCAGTACTTC. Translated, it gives CATRGQGRYEQYF.

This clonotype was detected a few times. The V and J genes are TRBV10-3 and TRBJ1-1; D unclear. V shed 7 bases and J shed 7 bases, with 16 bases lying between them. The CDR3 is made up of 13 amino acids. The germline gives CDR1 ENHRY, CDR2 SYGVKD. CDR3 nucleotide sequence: TGTGCCATCATGGGAGATAAGGACGGTGAAGCTTTCTTT. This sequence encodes CAIMGDKDGEAFF.

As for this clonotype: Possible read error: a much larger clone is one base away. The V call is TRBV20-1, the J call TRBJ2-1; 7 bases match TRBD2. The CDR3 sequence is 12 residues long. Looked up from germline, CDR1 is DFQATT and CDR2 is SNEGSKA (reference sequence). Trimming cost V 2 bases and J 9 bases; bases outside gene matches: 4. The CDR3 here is CSARIPSGEQFF. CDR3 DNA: TGCAGTGCTAGAATTCCTAGCGGTGAGCAGTTCTTC.

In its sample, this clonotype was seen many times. The chain's CDR3 is CSARDLTRPASGRYGGNEQFF. The CDR3 nucleotides read TGCAGTGCTAGAGATTTGACCCGACCGGCTAGCGGGAGATATGGGGGCAATGAGCAGTTCTTC. The J gene is TRBJ2-1, the V gene TRBV20-1; 10 nucleotides line up with TRBD2. The CDR3 loop spans 21 amino acids. CDR1 is DFQATT, CDR2 SNEGSKA, per germline (reference sequence). Trimming took 0 bases from V and 6 from J; bases not matched to a gene: 23.

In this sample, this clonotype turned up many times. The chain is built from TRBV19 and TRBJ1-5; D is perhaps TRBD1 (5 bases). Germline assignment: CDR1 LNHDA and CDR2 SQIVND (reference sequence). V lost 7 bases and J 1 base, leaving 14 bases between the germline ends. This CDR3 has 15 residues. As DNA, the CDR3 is TGTGCCAGTAATAGGGGTGGTCAAAGCAATCAGCCCCAGCATTTT. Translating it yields CASNRGGQSNQPQHF.

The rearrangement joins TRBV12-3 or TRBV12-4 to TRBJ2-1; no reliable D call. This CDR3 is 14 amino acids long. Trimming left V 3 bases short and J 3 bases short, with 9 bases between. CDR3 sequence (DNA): TGTGCCAGCAGTTTCAGCAGGAACTACAATGAGCAGTTCTTC. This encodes CASSFSRNYNEQFF.

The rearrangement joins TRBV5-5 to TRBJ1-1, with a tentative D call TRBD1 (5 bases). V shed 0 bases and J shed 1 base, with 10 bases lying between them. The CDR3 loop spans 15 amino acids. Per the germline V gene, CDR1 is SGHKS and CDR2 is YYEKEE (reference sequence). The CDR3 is CASSLDLGTNTEAFF. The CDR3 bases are TGTGCCAGCAGCTTGGACCTGGGGACGAACACTGAAGCTTTCTTT.

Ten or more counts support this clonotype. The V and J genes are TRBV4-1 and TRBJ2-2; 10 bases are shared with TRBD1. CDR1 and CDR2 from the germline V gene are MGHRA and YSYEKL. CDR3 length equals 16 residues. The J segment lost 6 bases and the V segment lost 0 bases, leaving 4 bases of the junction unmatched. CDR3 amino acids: CASSQERQGAAGELFF. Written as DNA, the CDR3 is TGCGCCAGCAGCCAAGAAAGACAGGGGGCAGCCGGGGAGCTGTTTTTT.

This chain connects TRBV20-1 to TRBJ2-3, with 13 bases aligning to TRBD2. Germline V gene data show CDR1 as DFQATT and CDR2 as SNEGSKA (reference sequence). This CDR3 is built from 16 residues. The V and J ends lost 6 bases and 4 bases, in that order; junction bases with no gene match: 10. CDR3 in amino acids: CSASTSGRAGADTQYF. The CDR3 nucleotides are TGCAGTGCCAGCACTAGCGGGAGGGCCGGCGCAGATACGCAGTATTTT.

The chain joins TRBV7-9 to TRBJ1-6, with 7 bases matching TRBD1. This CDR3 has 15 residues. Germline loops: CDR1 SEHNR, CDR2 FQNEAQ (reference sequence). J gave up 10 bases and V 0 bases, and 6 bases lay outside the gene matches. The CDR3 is CASSLADRWGSPLHF. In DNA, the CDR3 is TGTGCCAGCAGCTTAGCGGACAGGTGGGGATCACCCCTCCACTTT.

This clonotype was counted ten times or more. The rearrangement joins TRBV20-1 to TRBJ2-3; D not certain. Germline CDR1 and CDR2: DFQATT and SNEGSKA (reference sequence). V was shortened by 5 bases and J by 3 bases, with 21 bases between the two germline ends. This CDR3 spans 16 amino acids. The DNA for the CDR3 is TGCAGTGCTGCTCCCATTCCGGCAGGCACTACAGATACGCAGTATTTT. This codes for CSAAPIPAGTTDTQYF.

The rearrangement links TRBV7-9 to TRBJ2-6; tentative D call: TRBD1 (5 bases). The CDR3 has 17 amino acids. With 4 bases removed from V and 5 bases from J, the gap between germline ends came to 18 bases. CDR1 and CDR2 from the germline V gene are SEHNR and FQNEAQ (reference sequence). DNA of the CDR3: TGTGCCAGCAGCTCTTATCTCACAGGAATGTGGGCCAACGTCCTGACTTTC. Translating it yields CASSSYLTGMWANVLTF.

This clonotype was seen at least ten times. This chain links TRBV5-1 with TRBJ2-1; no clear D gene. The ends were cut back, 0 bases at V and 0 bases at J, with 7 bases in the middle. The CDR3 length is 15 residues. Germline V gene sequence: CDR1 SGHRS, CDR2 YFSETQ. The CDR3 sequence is CASSLVLGSYNEQFF. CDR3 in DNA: TGCGCCAGCAGCTTGGTCTTGGGCTCCTACAATGAGCAGTTCTTC.

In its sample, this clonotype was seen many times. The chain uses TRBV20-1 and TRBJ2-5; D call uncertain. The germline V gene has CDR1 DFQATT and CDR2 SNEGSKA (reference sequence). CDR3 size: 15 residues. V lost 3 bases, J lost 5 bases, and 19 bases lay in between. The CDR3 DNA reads TGCAGTGCTAGGTACTCAGATCCATCACCGGAGACCCAGTACTTC. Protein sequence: CSARYSDPSPETQYF.

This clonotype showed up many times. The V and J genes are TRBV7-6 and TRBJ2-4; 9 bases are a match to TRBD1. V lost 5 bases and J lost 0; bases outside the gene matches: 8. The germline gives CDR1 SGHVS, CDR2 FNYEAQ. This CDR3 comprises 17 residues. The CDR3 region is CASSLTGGVLAKNIQYF. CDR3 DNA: TGTGCCAGCAGCCTCACAGGGGGCGTACTAGCCAAAAACATTCAGTACTTC. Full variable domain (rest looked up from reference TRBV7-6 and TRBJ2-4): GAGVSQSPRYKVTKRGQDVALRCDPISGHVSLYWYRQALGQGPEFLTYFNYEAQQDKSGLPNDRFSAERPEGSISTLTIQRTEQRDSAMYRCASSLTGGVLAKNIQYFGAGTRLSVL.